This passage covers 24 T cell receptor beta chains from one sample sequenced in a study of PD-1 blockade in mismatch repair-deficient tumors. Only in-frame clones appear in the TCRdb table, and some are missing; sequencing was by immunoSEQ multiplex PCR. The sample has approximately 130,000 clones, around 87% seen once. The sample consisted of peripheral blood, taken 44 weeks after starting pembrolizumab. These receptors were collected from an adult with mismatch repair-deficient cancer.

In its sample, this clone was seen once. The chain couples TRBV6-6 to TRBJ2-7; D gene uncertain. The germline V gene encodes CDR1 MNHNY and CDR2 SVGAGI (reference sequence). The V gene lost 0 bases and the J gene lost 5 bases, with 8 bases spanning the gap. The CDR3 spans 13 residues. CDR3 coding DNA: TGTGCCAGCAGTTACTCGGAGACTCACGAGCAGTACTTC. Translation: CASSYSETHEQYF.

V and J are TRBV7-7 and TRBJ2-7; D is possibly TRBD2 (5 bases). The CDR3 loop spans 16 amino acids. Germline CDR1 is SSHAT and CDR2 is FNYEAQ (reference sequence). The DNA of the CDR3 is TGTGCTCTACTTTCCCCTAGCAATCCTTTCTCCTACGAGCAGTACTTC. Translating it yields CALLSPSNPFSYEQYF.

The CDR3 DNA follows: TGTGCCAGCAGCCAGGACGACAGCAACTATGGCTACACCTTC. Amino acids: CASSQDDSNYGYTF. The chain employs TRBV4-2 and TRBJ1-2; possibly TRBD1 for D (5 bases). Looked up from germline, CDR1 is LGHNA and CDR2 is YNFKEQ. V was cut by 3 bases and J by 2 bases, with 10 bases left in between. This CDR3 contains 14 residues.

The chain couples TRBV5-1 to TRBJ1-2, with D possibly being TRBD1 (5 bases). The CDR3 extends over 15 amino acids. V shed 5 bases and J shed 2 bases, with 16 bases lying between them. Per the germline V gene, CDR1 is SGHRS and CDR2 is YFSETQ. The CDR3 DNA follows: TGCGCCAGCAGTTATACCGGGACCTTAAACTATGGCTACACCTTC. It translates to CASSYTGTLNYGYTF.

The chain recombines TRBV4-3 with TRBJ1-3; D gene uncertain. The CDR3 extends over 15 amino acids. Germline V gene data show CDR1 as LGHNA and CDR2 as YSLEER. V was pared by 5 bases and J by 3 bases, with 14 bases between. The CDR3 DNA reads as TGCGCCAGCAGCAAAAGCGCGGGTTTTGGAAACACCATATATTTT. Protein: CASSKSAGFGNTIYF.

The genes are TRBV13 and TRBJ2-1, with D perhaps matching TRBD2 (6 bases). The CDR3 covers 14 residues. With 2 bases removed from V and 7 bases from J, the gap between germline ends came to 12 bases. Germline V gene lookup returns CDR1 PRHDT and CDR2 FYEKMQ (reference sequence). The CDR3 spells CASSLPGEYNEQFF. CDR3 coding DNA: TGTGCCAGCAGCTTACCGGGAGAGTATAATGAGCAGTTCTTC.

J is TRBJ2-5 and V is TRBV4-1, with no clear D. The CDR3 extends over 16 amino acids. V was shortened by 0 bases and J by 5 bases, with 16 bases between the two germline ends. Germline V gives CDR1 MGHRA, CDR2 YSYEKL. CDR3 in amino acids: CASSQDLAGNTETQYF. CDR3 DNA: TGCGCCAGCAGCCAAGATTTGGCAGGCAACACCGAGACCCAGTACTTC.

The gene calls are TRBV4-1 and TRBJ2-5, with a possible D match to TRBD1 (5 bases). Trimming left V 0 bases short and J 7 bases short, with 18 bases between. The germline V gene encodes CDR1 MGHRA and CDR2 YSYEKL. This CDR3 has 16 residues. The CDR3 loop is CASSQEGSLSQGTQYF. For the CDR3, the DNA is TGCGCCAGCAGCCAAGAAGGGTCTCTCTCCCAGGGGACCCAGTACTTC.

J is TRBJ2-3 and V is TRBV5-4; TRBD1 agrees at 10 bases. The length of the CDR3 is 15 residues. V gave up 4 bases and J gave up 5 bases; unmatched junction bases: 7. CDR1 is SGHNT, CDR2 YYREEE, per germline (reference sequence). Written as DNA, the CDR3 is TGTGCCAGCAGCATGGGACAGGGGCCGGAAGATACGCAGTATTTT. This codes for CASSMGQGPEDTQYF. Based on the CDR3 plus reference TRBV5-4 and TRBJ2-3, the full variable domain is ETGVTQSPTHLIKTRGQQVTLRCSSQSGHNTVSWYQQALGQGPQFIFQYYREEENGRGNFPPRFSGLQFPNYSSELNVNALELDDSALYLCASSMGQGPEDTQYFGPGTRLTVL.

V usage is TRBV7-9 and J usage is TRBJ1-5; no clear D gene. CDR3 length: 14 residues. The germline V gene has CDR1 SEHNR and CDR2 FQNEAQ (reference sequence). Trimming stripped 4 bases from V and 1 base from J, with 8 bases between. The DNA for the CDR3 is TGTGCCAGCAGCTCTGACAACAGCAATCAGCCCCAGCATTTT. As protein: CASSSDNSNQPQHF.

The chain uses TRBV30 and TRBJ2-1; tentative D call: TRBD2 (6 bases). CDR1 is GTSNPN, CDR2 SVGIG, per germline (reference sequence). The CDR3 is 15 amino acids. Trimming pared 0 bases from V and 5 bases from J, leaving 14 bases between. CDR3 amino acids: CAWSVVGGFNNEQFF. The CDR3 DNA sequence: TGTGCCTGGAGTGTGGTCGGGGGATTCAACAATGAGCAGTTCTTC.

The CDR3 DNA follows: TGCGCCAGCAGCCTAGTGGGGGCTAGCACAGATACGCAGTATTTT. It encodes CASSLVGASTDTQYF. The chain couples TRBV5-1 to TRBJ2-3; TRBD1 might be the D (6 bases). Germline values: CDR1 SGHRS, CDR2 YFSETQ. V lost 4 bases and J 0 bases, leaving 12 bases between the germline ends. The CDR3 length is 15 residues.

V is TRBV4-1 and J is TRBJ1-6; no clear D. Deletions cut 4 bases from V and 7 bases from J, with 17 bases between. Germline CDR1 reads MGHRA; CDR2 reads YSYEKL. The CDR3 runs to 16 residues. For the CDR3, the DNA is TGCGCCAGCAGCCCGAACCCGGTTCTCAGGAATTCACCCCTCCACTTT. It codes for CASSPNPVLRNSPLHF.

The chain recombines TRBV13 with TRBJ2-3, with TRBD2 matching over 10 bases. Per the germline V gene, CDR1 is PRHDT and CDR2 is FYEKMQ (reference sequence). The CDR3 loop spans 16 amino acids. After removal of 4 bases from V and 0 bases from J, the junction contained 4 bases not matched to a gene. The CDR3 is CASSSLAGESTDTQYF. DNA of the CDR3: TGTGCCAGCAGCTCCCTAGCGGGAGAGAGCACAGATACGCAGTATTTT.

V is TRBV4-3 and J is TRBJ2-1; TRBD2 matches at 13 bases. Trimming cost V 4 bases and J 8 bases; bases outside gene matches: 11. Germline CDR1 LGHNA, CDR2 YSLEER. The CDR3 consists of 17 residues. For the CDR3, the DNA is TGCGCCAGCAGCCTGATGGCGGGACTAGCGGGAACGGATGAGCAGTTCTTC. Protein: CASSLMAGLAGTDEQFF.

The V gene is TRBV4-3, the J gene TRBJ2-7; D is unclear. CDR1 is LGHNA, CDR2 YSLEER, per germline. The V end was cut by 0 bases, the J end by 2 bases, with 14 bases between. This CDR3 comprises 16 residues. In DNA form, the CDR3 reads TGCGCCAGCAGCCAAGATCGAGGCCGTTCCCCCTACGAGCAGTACTTC. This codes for CASSQDRGRSPYEQYF.

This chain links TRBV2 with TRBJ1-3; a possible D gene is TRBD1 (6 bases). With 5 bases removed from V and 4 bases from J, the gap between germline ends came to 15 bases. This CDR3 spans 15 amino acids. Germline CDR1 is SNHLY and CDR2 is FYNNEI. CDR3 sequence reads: CASSFLGGLGNTIYF. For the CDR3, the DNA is TGTGCCAGCAGTTTTTTAGGGGGGCTCGGAAACACCATATATTTT. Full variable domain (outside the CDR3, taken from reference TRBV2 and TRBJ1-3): EPEVTQTPSHQVTQMGQEVILRCVPISNHLYFYWYRQILGQKVEFLVSFYNNEISEKSEIFDDQFSVERPDGSNFTLKIRSTKLEDSAMYFCASSFLGGLGNTIYFGEGSWLTVV.

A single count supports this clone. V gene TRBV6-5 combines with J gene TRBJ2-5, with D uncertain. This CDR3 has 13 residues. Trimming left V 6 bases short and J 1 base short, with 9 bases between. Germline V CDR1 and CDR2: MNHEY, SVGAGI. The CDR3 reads CASRSDVQETQYF. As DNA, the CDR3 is TGTGCCAGCAGGTCGGATGTCCAAGAGACCCAGTACTTC.

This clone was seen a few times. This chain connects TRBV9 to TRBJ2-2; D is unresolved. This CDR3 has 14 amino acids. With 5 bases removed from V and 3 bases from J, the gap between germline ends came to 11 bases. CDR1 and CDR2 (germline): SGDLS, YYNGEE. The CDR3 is CASRAPDHTGELFF. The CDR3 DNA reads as TGTGCCAGCAGGGCGCCTGATCACACCGGGGAGCTGTTTTTT.

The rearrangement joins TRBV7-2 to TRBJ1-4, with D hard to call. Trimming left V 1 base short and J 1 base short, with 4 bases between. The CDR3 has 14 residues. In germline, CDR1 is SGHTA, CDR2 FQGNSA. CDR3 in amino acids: CASSLDVTNEKLFF. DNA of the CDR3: TGTGCCAGCAGCTTAGATGTAACTAATGAAAAACTGTTTTTT.

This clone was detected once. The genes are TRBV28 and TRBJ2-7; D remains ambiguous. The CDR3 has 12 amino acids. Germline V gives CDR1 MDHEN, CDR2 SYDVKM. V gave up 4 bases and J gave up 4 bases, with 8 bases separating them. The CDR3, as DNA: TGTGCCAGCAGTTCCGGACGGTACGAGCAGTACTTC. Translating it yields CASSSGRYEQYF.

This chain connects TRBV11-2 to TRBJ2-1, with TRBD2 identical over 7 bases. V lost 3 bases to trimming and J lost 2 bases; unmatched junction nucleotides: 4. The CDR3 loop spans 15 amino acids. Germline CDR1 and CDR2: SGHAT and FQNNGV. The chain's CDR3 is CASSLRGSTYNEQFF. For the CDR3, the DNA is TGTGCCAGCAGCTTGCGGGGGTCGACCTACAATGAGCAGTTCTTC.

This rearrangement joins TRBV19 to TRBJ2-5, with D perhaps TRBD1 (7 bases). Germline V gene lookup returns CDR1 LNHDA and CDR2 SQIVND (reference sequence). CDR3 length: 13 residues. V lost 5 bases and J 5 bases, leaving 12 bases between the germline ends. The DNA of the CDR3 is TGTGCCAGTAGTCACGCAGGGGGGGAGACCCAGTACTTC. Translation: CASSHAGGETQYF.

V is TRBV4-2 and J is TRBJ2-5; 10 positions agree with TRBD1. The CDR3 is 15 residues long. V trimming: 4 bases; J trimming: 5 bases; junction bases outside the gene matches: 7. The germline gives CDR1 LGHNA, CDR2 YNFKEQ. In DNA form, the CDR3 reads TGTGCCAGCAGCCTCCAGACAGGGGGCGCTGAGACCCAGTACTTC. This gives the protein CASSLQTGGAETQYF.